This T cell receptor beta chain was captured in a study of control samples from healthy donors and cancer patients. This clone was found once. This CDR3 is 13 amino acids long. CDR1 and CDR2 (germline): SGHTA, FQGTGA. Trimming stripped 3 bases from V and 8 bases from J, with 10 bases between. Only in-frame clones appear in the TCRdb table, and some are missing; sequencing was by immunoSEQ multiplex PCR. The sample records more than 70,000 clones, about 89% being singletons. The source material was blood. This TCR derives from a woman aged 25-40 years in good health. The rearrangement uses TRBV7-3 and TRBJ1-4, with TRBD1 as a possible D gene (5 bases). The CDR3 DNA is TGTGCCAGCAGCTTGGGGGTGAGGGAAAAACTGTTTTTT. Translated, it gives CASSLGVREKLFF.